This TCR beta chain was retrieved from a study of OX40 agonist ivuxolimab in advanced cancers. For context, the study as a whole: Ivuxolimab was a fully human IgG2 agonistic monoclonal antibody targeting the costimulatory receptor OX40 (CD134). Intravenous ivuxolimab was administered to patients every 2 weeks at six dose levels: 0.01, 0.1, 0.3, 1.5, 3 and 10 mg/kg. Of the approximately 54 patients in dose escalation, around 19 had hepatocellular carcinoma, about 15 had melanoma, 9 had renal cell carcinoma and 9 had head and neck cancer. In the dose-escalation cohort, 75% to 90% of patients were male, and the mean age was roughly 60 years with a range of roughly 20 to 80. Patients were allowed to have had prior anti-PD-1, anti-PD-L1 or anti-CTLA-4 therapy, and 40% to 45% of the dose-escalation patients had been treated with checkpoint inhibitors. Partial responses occurred in three dose-escalation patients: two with cutaneous melanoma and one with hepatocellular carcinoma. The point of sequencing TCRbeta in the periphery was to test whether ivuxolimab changed TCR sequence diversity and drove clonal T-cell expansion. The paper covers the monotherapy dose-escalation part of the phase I ivuxolimab trial, which included N of about 51 patients. What the work shows at the level of the full study, not this receptor alone: Clonal expansion of both CD4+ and CD8+ blood T cells was observed from baseline to week 6 at doses 0.1 to 3.0 mg/kg. In the 0.1-3.0 mg/kg groups, partial responders had among the lowest normalized peripheral clonal expansion, particularly in CD8+ T cells. After ivuxolimab, CD8+ T cells had more expanded clones than CD4+ T cells on average. Low levels of normalized T-cell clonal expansion were also seen in some patients who did not respond. Which antigens the clonally expanded peripheral T cells were specific for was not determined.

As for this clone: Its cognate antigen has yet to be identified. Per-base qualities were not stored, and no clone one base away is much larger.

Patients with a history of autoimmune disease or receiving systemic immunosuppression were excluded from the trial. Peripheral blood for TCR sequencing was collected from all dose cohorts at baseline, on cycle 4 day 1, and on cycle 7 day 1. Samples came from an open-label, multicenter, first-in-human phase I dose-escalation trial of ivuxolimab. Adults with locally advanced or metastatic head and neck squamous cell, hepatocellular, melanoma or renal cell carcinoma were enrolled in the trial. Before TCR sequencing, CD4+ T cells and CD8+ T cells were sorted from peripheral blood as separate populations. Genomic DNA was extracted from sorted cells for sequencing of the TCRbeta CDR3 region. The immunoSEQ Assay was used for sequencing of TCRbeta CDR3 regions. The clones in this table, taken by TCRdb from immuneACCESS, are in-frame only. Not every clone is retained; where verified, under half of the shortfall comes from an unresolved V gene, and the cause of the rest is unknown. This sample lists tens of thousands of clones; about 85% were detected once. The ten largest account for 0.9% to 1.2% of the sample.

The source is an adult with an advanced solid tumor such as melanoma, head and neck, liver or kidney cancer. The source material was CD4+ or CD8+ T cells sorted from blood, sampled in a trial of the OX40 agonist ivuxolimab.

The nucleotide sequence reads TGTGCCAGCAGTCCCCCGACAGGCACAGATACGCAGTATTTT. This sequence encodes CASSPPTGTDTQYF. Rearrangement joined TRBV28 to TRBJ2-3; TRBD1 is perhaps the D gene, given 5 matching bases. Reading the germline V gene gives CDR1 MDHEN and CDR2 SYDVKM. The CDR3 holds 14 amino acids from the cysteine to the phenylalanine. The CDR3 DNA has 42 bases and is translated from base 1. The trim is 5 bases for V and 1 base for J, with a gap of 10 bases between the germline ends.